These T cell receptor beta chains were read from a single sample in a study of vaccination and CD4 T cells after COVID-19. No antigen has been assigned to these receptors. TCRdb re-called the PCR reads with MiXCR, one entry per CDR3 protein. The table has about 14,000 distinct CDR3 sequences, about half seen once. Input material: CD4+ T cells from blood, cultured in vitro. The receptor source for this set is a human donor who had recovered from COVID-19. Both conserved end residues are part of each CDR3. D genes are given only for firm matches. Part of the rows lack a size; the others show once, few, many or a class for expanded clones.

CDR3	DNA	J	V	size	D
CSAYSFEQGPREKLFF	TGCAGTGCTTACTCCTTTGAACAGGGCCCGCGAGAAAAACTGTTTTTT	TRBJ1-4	TRBV20-1	NA	NA
CSAGTVGWNSPLHF	TGCAGTGCTGGGACGGTCGGCTGGAATTCACCCCTCCACTTT	TRBJ1-6	TRBV20-1	few	NA
CASSYTQGVYEQYF	TGTGCCAGCAGCTACACACAGGGGGTCTACGAGCAGTACTTC	TRBJ2-7	TRBV6-5	NA	TRBD1
CASTLTGGSNQPQHF	TGTGCCAGCACCCTCACAGGGGGAAGCAATCAGCCCCAGCATTTT	TRBJ1-5	TRBV6-1	NA	TRBD1
CASSESGAASTDTQYF	TGCGCCAGCAGTGAGTCAGGCGCGGCTAGCACAGATACGCAGTATTTT	TRBJ2-3	TRBV10-1	few	NA
CASKRTADSYNEQFF	TGTGCCAGCAAAAGGACAGCCGATTCCTACAATGAGCAGTTCTTC	TRBJ2-1	TRBV6-1	NA	NA
CASSMEGLSYNEQFF	TGTGCCAGCAGCATGGAAGGGCTGTCCTACAATGAGCAGTTCTTC	TRBJ2-1	TRBV7-9	NA	NA
CASSVEPKETQYF	TGTGCCAGCAGCGTAGAACCGAAAGAGACCCAGTACTTC	TRBJ2-5	TRBV9	NA	NA
CAWRRQLNTEAFF	TGTGCCTGGAGGAGACAGTTGAACACTGAAGCTTTCTTT	TRBJ1-1	TRBV30	few	NA
CATSPGSYEQYF	TGTGCCACCTCCCCCGGGTCCTACGAGCAGTACTTC	TRBJ2-7	TRBV2	NA	NA
CASSVEFSGELFF	TGTGCCAGCAGCGTAGAGTTTTCCGGGGAGCTGTTTTTT	TRBJ2-2	TRBV9	NA	NA
CASSIHDGGLEAFF	TGTGCCAGTAGTATACATGACGGCGGCCTTGAAGCTTTCTTT	TRBJ1-1	TRBV19	few	NA
CASSGQGNSGNTIYF	TGTGCCAGCTCGGGACAGGGGAACTCTGGAAACACCATATATTTT	TRBJ1-3	TRBV10-3	NA	TRBD1
CSAAGQGNGRNGYTF	TGCAGTGCTGCCGGACAGGGGAACGGTCGGAATGGCTACACCTTC	TRBJ1-2	TRBV20-1	NA	TRBD1
CSANSDIQETQYF	TGCAGTGCTAACTCTGATATTCAAGAGACCCAGTACTTC	TRBJ2-5	TRBV20-1	few	NA
CASSWGDRGRLYGYTF	TGTGCCAGCAGCTGGGGGGACAGGGGGAGACTCTATGGCTACACCTTC	TRBJ1-2	TRBV5-3	NA	TRBD1
CSVESTAYNEQFF	TGCAGCGTTGAATCAACAGCATACAATGAGCAGTTCTTC	TRBJ2-1	TRBV29-1	few	NA
CASSEFGTGTSGPQHF	TGTGCCAGCAGTGAATTCGGGACGGGGACCTCTGGGCCCCAGCATTTT	TRBJ1-5	TRBV6-1	NA	NA
CASSGRSDTGELFF	TGCGCCAGCAGCGGGAGGTCGGACACCGGGGAGCTGTTTTTT	TRBJ2-2	TRBV5-1	few	NA
CSAPGTGLGTDTQYF	TGCAGTGCGCCCGGGACAGGGTTAGGAACAGATACGCAGTATTTT	TRBJ2-3	TRBV20-1	NA	TRBD1
CSARGGPNEKLFF	TGCAGTGCTAGGGGGGGGCCTAATGAAAAACTGTTTTTT	TRBJ1-4	TRBV20-1	NA	NA
CASRVQGVTDTQYF	TGTGCCAGCAGGGTCCAGGGGGTCACAGATACGCAGTATTTT	TRBJ2-3	TRBV28	NA	TRBD1
CASSPSPGTSGSTSYEQYF	TGTGCCAGCTCACCTTCCCCGGGGACTAGCGGGAGCACATCCTACGAGCAGTACTTC	TRBJ2-7	TRBV18	NA	TRBD2
CAAGGGTDTQYF	TGTGCGGCGGGGGGAGGCACAGATACGCAGTATTTT	TRBJ2-3	TRBV25-1	NA	TRBD2
CSALRGGGRVDTGELFF	TGCAGTGCTCTGCGGGGGGGCGGGAGGGTTGACACCGGGGAGCTGTTTTTT	TRBJ2-2	TRBV20-1	NA	TRBD2
CASRPSTDFSGNTIYF	TGTGCCAGCAGGCCTTCAACCGACTTCTCTGGAAACACCATATATTTT	TRBJ1-3	TRBV6-1	NA	NA
CASSYEGQNTGELFF	TGTGCCAGCAGTTACGAGGGGCAGAACACCGGGGAGCTGTTTTTT	TRBJ2-2	TRBV6-5	few	NA